Shown below are 16 T cell receptor beta chains from a single sample sequenced in a study of blood T cell repertoires in COVID-19. Profiled with immunoSEQ multiplex PCR; TCRdb holds only in-frame clones, not every one. The table has about 320,000 clones, around nine tenths seen once. Material: PBMCs or T cells enriched from blood (not recorded which). Every receptor here comes from a woman aged 25 to 39 who had recovered from COVID-19.

This chain joins TRBV19 and TRBJ1-1; 8 bases fit TRBD1. The trim removed 5 bases at V and 1 base at J, leaving 12 bases unmatched. This CDR3 has 17 amino acids. CDR1 is LNHDA and CDR2 is SQIVND in the germline V gene (reference sequence). CDR3 sequence: CASSPPDRVRANTEAFF. The CDR3 DNA sequence: TGTGCCAGTAGTCCTCCGGACAGGGTGAGGGCGAACACTGAAGCTTTCTTT.

The chain carries TRBV6-5 and TRBJ1-3, with unresolved D. V was trimmed by 4 bases and J by 1 base, leaving 5 bases between them. The germline CDR1 and CDR2 sequences are MNHEY and SVGAGI. The CDR3 spans 13 residues. CDR3: CASSSLSGNTIYF. As DNA, the CDR3 is TGTGCCAGCAGTTCCTTATCTGGAAACACCATATATTTT.

This chain joins TRBV5-4 and TRBJ2-5, with D maybe TRBD2 (6 bases). Germline lookup yields CDR1 SGHNT and CDR2 YYREEE (reference sequence). Trimming took off 4 bases at V and 5 bases at J, with 18 bases between the two ends. The CDR3 sequence is 15 residues long. The CDR3 reads CASSPPSVRLETQYF. Here the CDR3 DNA reads TGTGCCAGCAGCCCTCCTAGCGTCCGCCTGGAGACCCAGTACTTC.

V is TRBV2 and J is TRBJ2-3; D possibly corresponds to TRBD2 (5 bases). The V end was cut by 7 bases, the J end by 6 bases, with 20 bases between. From germline, CDR1 is SNHLY and CDR2 FYNNEI. CDR3 length: 15 amino acids. DNA for the CDR3: TGTGCCAGCAACGAACCTCGGAACGGCGGGGATACGCAGTATTTT. Protein: CASNEPRNGGDTQYF.

The chain has TRBV9 and TRBJ2-3; D gene unclear. Germline-derived CDR1 and CDR2 are SGDLS and YYNGEE. The CDR3 has 14 residues. V was trimmed by 0 bases and J by 2 bases, leaving 7 bases between them. As DNA, the CDR3 is TGTGCCAGCAGCGTAGGTCTTCCCACAGATACGCAGTATTTT. Protein sequence: CASSVGLPTDTQYF.

The chain combines TRBV9 with TRBJ1-4; D is unclear. From germline, CDR1 is SGDLS and CDR2 YYNGEE. The germline V and J ends were trimmed by 4 bases and 12 bases, with 22 bases remaining between them. The CDR3 is made up of 15 amino acids. CDR3 in DNA: TGTGCCAGCAGCCCCGGAGGCCAGTGGCCCGGTGAACTGTTTTTT. Translated, it gives CASSPGGQWPGELFF. The full variable domain, in which reference TRBV9 and TRBJ1-4 provide the parts outside the CDR3, is DSGVTQTPKHLITATGQRVTLRCSPRSGDLSVYWYQQSLDQGLQFLIQYYNGEERAKGNILERFSAQQFPDLHSELNLSSLELGDSALYFCASSPGGQWPGELFFGSGTQLSVL.

The V and J genes are TRBV30 and TRBJ2-7, with D uncertain. The CDR3 is 12 amino acids. Germline CDR1 reads GTSNPN; CDR2 reads SVGIG (reference sequence). Trimming left V 8 bases short and J 2 bases short, with 13 bases between. CDR3 bases: TGTGCCGTGGGCCCAGATACCTACGAGCAGTACTTC. Translated, it gives CAVGPDTYEQYF.

The chain links TRBV9 to TRBJ1-2, with a possible D match to TRBD1 (5 bases). The germline V gene has CDR1 SGDLS and CDR2 YYNGEE. The CDR3 contains 15 residues. V dropped 0 bases and J dropped 6 bases, with 15 bases sitting between them. The CDR3: CASSVASGTGDGYTF. CDR3 sequence (DNA): TGTGCCAGCAGCGTAGCTTCGGGAACGGGGGATGGCTACACCTTC.

The CDR3 DNA is TGTGCCAGTAGTATGCTAGCGGGAGTGTACAATGAGCAGTTCTTC. This gives the protein CASSMLAGVYNEQFF. The chain combines TRBV19 with TRBJ2-1; 10 nucleotides align to TRBD2. Germline loops: CDR1 LNHDA, CDR2 SQIVND (reference sequence). Trimming at V came to 3 bases and at J to 4 bases, leaving 3 bases not matched to a gene. This CDR3 comprises 15 residues.

A few counts support this clone. This sequence joins TRBV7-9 and TRBJ1-2; D is uncertain. Trimming took off 0 bases at V and 2 bases at J, with 13 bases between the two ends. CDR3 length: 16 residues. Germline V CDR1 and CDR2: SEHNR, FQNEAQ (reference sequence). The DNA of the CDR3 is TGTGCCAGCAGCTTAGCCGGGTTGGAGAAGAACTATGGCTACACCTTC. As protein: CASSLAGLEKNYGYTF.

This rearrangement joins TRBV10-2 to TRBJ1-1; 7 nucleotides agree with TRBD1. Looked up from germline, CDR1 is WSHSY and CDR2 is SAAADI. The CDR3 is 16 residues long. V gave up 4 bases and J gave up 5 bases; unmatched junction bases: 13. The DNA for the CDR3 is TGCGCCAGCAGTGGCGGCAGGGGGTCGGGAAGTACTGAAGCTTTCTTT. It translates to CASSGGRGSGSTEAFF.

The chain couples TRBV12-5 to TRBJ2-3; D ambiguous. Germline-derived CDR1 and CDR2 are LGHNT and FRNRAP. The length of the CDR3 is 12 residues. With 6 bases removed from V and 0 bases from J, the gap between germline ends came to 4 bases. This CDR3 is CASGRSTDTQYF. CDR3 DNA: TGTGCTAGTGGCCGTAGCACAGATACGCAGTATTTT. Full variable domain (remainder filled in from reference TRBV12-5 and TRBJ2-3): DARVTQTPRHKVTEMGQEVTMRCQPILGHNTVFWYRQTMMQGLELLAYFRNRAPLDDSGMPKDRFSAEMPDATLATLKIQPSEPRDSAVYFCASGRSTDTQYFGPGTRLTVL.

The chain joins TRBV4-2 to TRBJ1-2; maybe TRBD1 (5 bases). The CDR3 is made up of 16 amino acids. Looked up from germline, CDR1 is LGHNA and CDR2 is YNFKEQ. V was trimmed by 2 bases and J by 4 bases, leaving 17 bases between them. CDR3 sequence: CASSQNNLRGSYGYTF. The CDR3 DNA follows: TGTGCCAGCAGCCAAAATAATCTTAGGGGCTCCTATGGCTACACCTTC.

This clone has just a few counts. The chain links TRBV9 to TRBJ2-7, with TRBD2 as a possible D gene (5 bases). This CDR3 contains 14 residues. V was cut by 4 bases and J by 6 bases, with 17 bases left in between. Germline V gives CDR1 SGDLS, CDR2 YYNGEE. CDR3 sequence: CASSSEEGVTEQYF. The CDR3 DNA reads as TGTGCCAGCAGCTCAGAAGAGGGAGTCACCGAGCAGTACTTC. The variable domain in full, completed from reference TRBV9 and TRBJ2-7, reads DSGVTQTPKHLITATGQRVTLRCSPRSGDLSVYWYQQSLDQGLQFLIQYYNGEERAKGNILERFSAQQFPDLHSELNLSSLELGDSALYFCASSSEEGVTEQYFGPGTRLTVT.

The rearrangement joins TRBV6-5 to TRBJ1-2; the match to TRBD1 covers 10 bases. Germline CDR1 MNHEY, CDR2 SVGAGI. CDR3 size: 14 residues. V trimming: 7 bases; J trimming: 6 bases; junction bases outside the gene matches: 8. The chain's CDR3 is CASNRQGARDGYTF. In DNA form, the CDR3 reads TGTGCCAGCAATAGACAGGGGGCAAGGGATGGCTACACCTTC.

This clone was detected once. V is TRBV11-2 and J is TRBJ2-5, with TRBD1 matching 7 bases. With 4 bases clipped from V and 5 bases from J, the junction kept 7 bases outside the gene matches. The CDR3 length is 14 residues. Germline CDR1 is SGHAT and CDR2 is FQNNGV. CDR3 DNA: TGTGCCAGCAGCTCTCACAGGGGTGGGGAGACCCAGTACTTC. Protein sequence: CASSSHRGGETQYF.